The subject of this entry is one TCR beta chain. Antigen unknown. The entry originates in a study of blood T cells in healthy people across ages. Findings and limits, study-wide: Using unsorted PBMCs precluded a conclusive naive versus antigen-experienced comparison.

The CDR3 is 14 residues long. Germline V lookup: CDR1 LNHDA, CDR2 SQIVND (reference sequence). V was cut by 7 bases and J by 2 bases, with 13 bases left in between. A second about 7 to 11 cycle PCR used barcoded and J-beta primers. Using its own MiXCR run on the 5' RACE reads, TCRdb lists one record per CDR3 protein. The profile shows 600,000 or so distinct CDR3 sequences, approximately 30% of them singletons. Peripheral blood samples of 9.5 to 10 milliliters were drawn from each donor. Source material: blood. This clonotype was obtained from a woman older than 75 in good health. The V gene is TRBV19, the J gene TRBJ2-3, with TRBD1 as a possible D gene (5 bases). CDR3 in DNA: TGTGCCAGTAAGGCTAGGGGCCTCACAGATACGCAGTATTTT. Protein sequence: CASKARGLTDTQYF.